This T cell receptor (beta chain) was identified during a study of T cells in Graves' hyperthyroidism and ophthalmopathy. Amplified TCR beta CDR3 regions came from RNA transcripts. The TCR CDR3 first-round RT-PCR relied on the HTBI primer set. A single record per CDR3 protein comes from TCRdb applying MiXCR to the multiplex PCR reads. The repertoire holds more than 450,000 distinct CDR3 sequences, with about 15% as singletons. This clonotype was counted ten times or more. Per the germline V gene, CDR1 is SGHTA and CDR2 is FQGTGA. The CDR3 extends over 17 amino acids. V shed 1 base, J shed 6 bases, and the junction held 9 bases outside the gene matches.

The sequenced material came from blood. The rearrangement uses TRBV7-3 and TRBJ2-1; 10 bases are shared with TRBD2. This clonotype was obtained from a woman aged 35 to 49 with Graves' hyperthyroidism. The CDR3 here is CASSLNSLLAGGNEQFF. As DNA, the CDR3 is TGTGCCAGCAGCTTAAATTCACTTTTAGCGGGGGGCAATGAGCAGTTCTTC.